This T cell receptor beta chain was recorded in a study of blood T cell repertoires in COVID-19. Assay: immunoSEQ multiplex PCR; the TCRdb copy retains only in-frame clones and omits some. The table has around 260,000 clones, 80% to 90% seen once. The ends lost 2 bases at V and 0 bases at J; junction bases unmatched: 3. The germline gives CDR1 MNHEY, CDR2 SVGAGI. The CDR3 sequence is 16 residues long. Sequenced sample: peripheral blood. This clonotype was obtained from a woman in her 70s with COVID-19, enrolled during active disease. The chain recombines TRBV6-5 with TRBJ2-3; 9 nucleotides align to TRBD1. CDR3 coding DNA: TGTGCCAGCAGTTACCGGGACAGGGCGAGCACAGATACGCAGTATTTT. This encodes CASSYRDRASTDTQYF.